Listed here are 20 T cell receptor beta chains from one sample, sequenced in a study of cytomegalovirus exposure and HLA in healthy donors. With 60 Vbeta and 13 Jbeta primers, the PCR was carried out. Libraries were prepared by immunoSEQ multiplex PCR; TCRdb keeps only in-frame clonotypes and omits some of them. Of 95,000 to 110,000 clones listed, approximately 79% are singletons. Sequences were obtained from PBMCs. The receptors come from a middle-aged woman in good health and CMV-seropositive.

The chain carries TRBV7-8 and TRBJ1-4; D unclear. CDR1 and CDR2 from the germline V gene are SGHVS and FQNEAQ. The CDR3 is 15 amino acids. The ends were cut back, 0 bases at V and 0 bases at J, with 5 bases in the middle. CDR3 sequence: CASSLAIATNEKLFF. CDR3 sequence (DNA): TGTGCCAGCAGCTTAGCCATAGCAACTAATGAAAAACTGTTTTTT.

The chain employs TRBV7-9 and TRBJ2-5; a possible D gene is TRBD2 (5 bases). Germline-derived CDR1 and CDR2 are SEHNR and FQNEAQ (reference sequence). Trimming took off 5 bases at V and 11 bases at J, with 33 bases between the two ends. The CDR3 sequence is 18 residues long. The CDR3 DNA sequence: TGTGCCAGCAGCCGACCGGTGGGCCCCAGTGGCGGAACTAGGGAGCAGTACTTC. Its translation is CASSRPVGPSGGTREQYF.

The rearrangement joins TRBV7-3 to TRBJ2-1; no firm D call. V lost 6 bases to trimming and J lost 6 bases, with 9 bases between them. CDR1 and CDR2 (germline): SGHTA, FQGTGA. CDR3 length: 12 amino acids. Here the CDR3 DNA reads TGTGCCAGCAGGGGCAGATCCAATGAGCAGTTCTTC. Its translation: CASRGRSNEQFF.

The chain has TRBV2 and TRBJ1-2, with D maybe TRBD1 (6 bases). The CDR3 contains 12 residues. Between the trimmed V and J ends, which lost 4 bases and 5 bases, there was a span of 8 bases. The germline gives CDR1 SNHLY, CDR2 FYNNEI. CDR3 amino acids: CASSGGGYGYTF. The CDR3, as DNA: TGTGCCAGCAGTGGAGGGGGTTATGGCTACACCTTC.

The chain employs TRBV27 and TRBJ2-6, with a tentative D call TRBD2 (5 bases). V dropped 9 bases and J dropped 1 base, with 13 bases sitting between them. The CDR3 runs 15 residues. CDR1 and CDR2 (germline): MNHEY, SMNVEV (reference sequence). This CDR3 reads CASRGYGSGANVLTF. The CDR3 coding sequence is TGTGCCAGTAGAGGGTATGGTTCTGGGGCCAACGTCCTGACTTTC.

The rearrangement uses TRBV7-6 and TRBJ2-7, with D uncertain. Per germline, CDR1 SGHVS and CDR2 FNYEAQ. V dropped 1 base and J dropped 0 bases, with 10 bases sitting between them. This CDR3 is built from 15 residues. CDR3 amino acids: CASSLGAGSSYEQYF. CDR3 in DNA: TGTGCCAGCAGCTTAGGTGCAGGAAGCTCCTACGAGCAGTACTTC.

The V call is TRBV6-5, the J call TRBJ2-7, with 8 bases identical to TRBD1. The CDR3 has 14 amino acids. Germline V gene sequence: CDR1 MNHEY, CDR2 SVGAGI. The trim removed 5 bases at V and 2 bases at J, leaving 5 bases unmatched. The chain's CDR3 is CASSRRQGPYEQYF. CDR3 DNA sequence: TGTGCCAGCAGTCGTAGACAGGGGCCCTACGAGCAGTACTTC.

The rearrangement joins TRBV30 to TRBJ2-3; 8 bases are shared with TRBD2. This CDR3 region has 16 residues. Unmatched junction bases numbered 5, after V lost 0 bases and J lost 0 bases. The germline V gene encodes CDR1 GTSNPN and CDR2 SVGIG (reference sequence). The CDR3 loop is CAWSVLSGGSTDTQYF. The CDR3 DNA sequence: TGTGCCTGGAGTGTACTAAGCGGGGGTAGCACAGATACGCAGTATTTT.

The chain couples TRBV5-1 to TRBJ1-4, with D maybe TRBD1 (5 bases). There are 14 residues in the CDR3. The V end lost 0 bases, the J end lost 8 bases, and 11 bases lay between the germline ends. Germline CDR1 and CDR2: SGHRS and YFSETQ. Here the CDR3 DNA reads TGCGCCAGCAGCTTGGAACAGGCAAGCGAAAAACTGTTTTTT. Translated, it gives CASSLEQASEKLFF.

V gene TRBV5-1 combines with J gene TRBJ1-2; D is perhaps TRBD1 (5 bases). CDR3 length equals 16 residues. V was pared by 0 bases and J by 5 bases, with 17 bases between. Germline CDR1 reads SGHRS; CDR2 reads YFSETQ. The CDR3 is CASSLASVRDSYGYTF. DNA of the CDR3: TGCGCCAGCAGCTTGGCCTCCGTCAGGGACTCTTATGGCTACACCTTC.

This chain uses TRBV6-1 with TRBJ2-5; D call uncertain. The CDR3 loop spans 13 amino acids. From germline, CDR1 is MNHNS and CDR2 SASEGT. V lost 7 bases and J lost 1, with 10 bases in between. The CDR3 nucleotides are TGTGCCAGCACCCTCCACGGCCAAGAGACCCAGTACTTC. It is translated as CASTLHGQETQYF.

The chain recombines TRBV7-2 with TRBJ1-1; D gene uncertain. V was cut by 7 bases and J by 1 base, with 10 bases left in between. This CDR3 spans 13 amino acids. Germline-derived CDR1 and CDR2 are SGHTA and FQGNSA. The CDR3 nucleotides read TGTGCCAGCACTCCGCACACGAACACTGAAGCTTTCTTT. Its protein product is CASTPHTNTEAFF.

A single count supports this clone. J is TRBJ1-5 and V is TRBV2; 8 bases are a match to TRBD1. CDR3 length equals 14 residues. J was trimmed by 7 bases and V by 5 bases; bases with no gene match: 7. Looked up from germline, CDR1 is SNHLY and CDR2 is FYNNEI. CDR3 sequence: CASSLGQGYQPQHF. Here the CDR3 DNA reads TGTGCCAGCAGTTTAGGACAGGGCTACCAGCCCCAGCATTTT.

The chain employs TRBV27 and TRBJ2-1; TRBD1 might be the D (7 bases). Germline CDR1 is MNHEY and CDR2 is SMNVEV (reference sequence). CDR3 length: 14 amino acids. Trimming took off 5 bases at V and 7 bases at J, with 15 bases between the two ends. CDR3 coding DNA: TGTGCCAGCAGTGCTGACAGGGCGGGGAATGAGCAGTTCTTC. Protein product: CASSADRAGNEQFF.

The gene calls are TRBV5-1 and TRBJ1-4, with TRBD1 as a possible D gene (6 bases). Germline assignment: CDR1 SGHRS and CDR2 YFSETQ. CDR3 length equals 14 residues. V lost 0 bases and J lost 8, with 11 bases in between. The CDR3 here is CASSLAQGTEKLFF. CDR3 in DNA: TGCGCCAGCAGCTTGGCTCAGGGGACCGAAAAACTGTTTTTT.

This clone was found a few times. The chain employs TRBV30 and TRBJ1-5; the D gene is possibly TRBD1 (6 bases). This CDR3 has 14 residues. Germline V gene data show CDR1 as GTSNPN and CDR2 as SVGIG (reference sequence). With 7 bases removed from V and 10 bases from J, the gap between germline ends came to 23 bases. This CDR3 reads CASRGGTPEDPQHF. In nucleotides, the CDR3 is TGTGCCTCCCGGGGAGGGACACCCGAGGACCCCCAGCATTTT.

The rearrangement uses TRBV6-5 and TRBJ2-1; D possibly corresponds to TRBD2 (5 bases). The ends were cut back, 0 bases at V and 7 bases at J, with 13 bases in the middle. The CDR3 has 15 residues. CDR1 and CDR2 (germline): MNHEY, SVGAGI. The CDR3 region has the DNA TGTGCCAGCAGTTACTCTCCTTCGGGGTGGAATGAGCAGTTCTTC. Protein product: CASSYSPSGWNEQFF.

This sequence joins TRBV5-1 and TRBJ1-4; 9 bases line up with TRBD1. The J segment lost 2 bases and the V segment lost 5 bases, leaving 4 bases of the junction unmatched. CDR1 is SGHRS and CDR2 is YFSETQ in the germline V gene. This CDR3 is 15 amino acids long. CDR3 sequence (DNA): TGCGCCAGCAGGGGACAGGGTGGGACTAATGAAAAACTGTTTTTT. Protein product: CASRGQGGTNEKLFF.

This clone has a handful of counts. The genes are TRBV5-1 and TRBJ1-4; possible D gene TRBD1, 5 bases. Trimming pared 4 bases from V and 4 bases from J, leaving 14 bases between. Germline lookup yields CDR1 SGHRS and CDR2 YFSETQ. This CDR3 is 15 amino acids long. The chain's CDR3 is CASSGQGSSNEKLFF. The DNA for the CDR3 is TGCGCCAGCAGCGGGCAGGGCTCAAGTAATGAAAAACTGTTTTTT. The whole variable domain, remainder taken from reference TRBV5-1 and TRBJ1-4, is KAGVTQTPRYLIKTRGQQVTLSCSPISGHRSVSWYQQTPGQGLQFLFEYFSETQRNKGNFPGRFSGRQFSNSRSEMNVSTLELGDSALYLCASSGQGSSNEKLFFGSGTQLSVL.

The chain is built from TRBV5-6 and TRBJ1-2; weak D call: TRBD1 (6 bases). The germline V gene has CDR1 SGHDT and CDR2 YYEEEE. The V end lost 4 bases, the J end lost 3 bases, and 10 bases lay between the germline ends. The CDR3 is 13 residues long. This CDR3 is CASSRGGDYGYTF. CDR3 coding DNA: TGTGCCAGCAGCCGAGGGGGTGACTATGGCTACACCTTC.